The text below deals with one T cell receptor (beta chain). What it recognizes is unknown. The entry originates in a study of T cell repertoires in cytomegalovirus infection. Study background: An indication of both CMV infection and matching HLA type came from public TCR beta signatures. Study-level results: Summed frequency of shared TCR beta families picked out CMV carriers who also had the relevant HLA. Within the response measured ex vivo, HLA-C-restricted CMV-specific TCR beta clonotypes were dominant.

TCRdb re-derived calls from the reads in MiXCR, one entry per CDR3 protein. The top ten hold 12% of the sample, which has hundreds of thousands of distinct CDR3 sequences, about a sixth seen once. Germline CDR1 and CDR2: DFQATT and SNEGSKA (reference sequence). The germline V and J ends were trimmed by 6 bases and 0 bases, with 8 bases remaining between them. CDR3 length: 12 amino acids. This chain joins TRBV20-1 and TRBJ2-5, with TRBD2 as a possible D gene (5 bases). This receptor was obtained from a human donor in good health (CMV status not recorded). Some clones in this sample may be carry-over from other donors' samples. The specimen was PBMCs. The CDR3 DNA follows: TGCAGTGCCCGAGGGTACCAAGAGACCCAGTACTTC. Amino acid sequence: CSARGYQETQYF.